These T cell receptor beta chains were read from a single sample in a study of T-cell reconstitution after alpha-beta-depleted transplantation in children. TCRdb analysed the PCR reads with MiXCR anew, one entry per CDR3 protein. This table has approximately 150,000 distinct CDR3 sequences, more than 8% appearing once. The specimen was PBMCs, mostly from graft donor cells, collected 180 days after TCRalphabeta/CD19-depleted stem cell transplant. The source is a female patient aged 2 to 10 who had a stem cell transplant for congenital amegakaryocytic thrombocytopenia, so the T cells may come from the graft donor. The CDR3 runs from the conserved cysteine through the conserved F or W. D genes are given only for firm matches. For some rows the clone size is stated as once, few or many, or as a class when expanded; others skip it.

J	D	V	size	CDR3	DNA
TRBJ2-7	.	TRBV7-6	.	CASSAVAGISYEQYF	TGTGCCAGCAGCGCCGTCGCAGGGATATCCTACGAGCAGTACTTC
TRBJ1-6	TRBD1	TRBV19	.	CASSIAGQPYNSPLHF	TGTGCCAGTAGTATAGCGGGACAGCCATATAATTCACCCCTCCACTTT
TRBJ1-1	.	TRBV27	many	CASSYTWNTEAFF	TGTGCCAGCAGTTACACGTGGAACACTGAAGCTTTCTTT
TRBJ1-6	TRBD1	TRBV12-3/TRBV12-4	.	CASSGQGAISYNSPLHF	TGTGCCAGCAGTGGACAGGGGGCGATCTCCTATAATTCACCCCTCCACTTT
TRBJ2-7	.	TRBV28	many	CASSPRAGHYEQYF	TGTGCCAGCAGCCCCAGAGCAGGCCACTACGAGCAGTACTTC
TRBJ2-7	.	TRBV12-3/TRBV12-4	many	CASSLLGPPYYEQYF	TGTGCCAGCAGTTTATTAGGCCCTCCCTATTACGAGCAGTACTTC
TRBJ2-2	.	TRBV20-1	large	CSARGPIAANTGELFF	TGCAGTGCTAGAGGCCCGATAGCGGCTAACACCGGGGAGCTGTTTTTT
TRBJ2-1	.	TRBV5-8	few	CASRVKGISNEQFF	TGTGCCAGCAGGGTTAAAGGCATTAGCAATGAGCAGTTCTTC
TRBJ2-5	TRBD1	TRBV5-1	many	CASSQDRPEETQYF	TGCGCCAGCAGCCAGGACAGGCCTGAAGAGACCCAGTACTTC
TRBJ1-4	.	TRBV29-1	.	CSVEVGGREKLFF	TGCAGCGTTGAAGTTGGTGGACGTGAAAAACTGTTTTTT
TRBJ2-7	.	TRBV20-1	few	CSARDAGNLYDEQYF	TGCAGTGCTAGAGATGCAGGGAACCTCTACGACGAGCAGTACTTC
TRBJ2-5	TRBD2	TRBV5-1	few	CATRTSGKETQYF	TGCGCCACCAGGACTAGCGGAAAAGAGACCCAGTACTTC
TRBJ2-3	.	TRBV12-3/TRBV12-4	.	CASSLPIDPPYF	TGTGCCAGCAGTTTACCAATAGATCCGCCGTATTTT
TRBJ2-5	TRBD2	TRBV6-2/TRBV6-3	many	CASSYSLGLAGTTQETQYF	TGTGCCAGCAGTTACAGTCTTGGACTAGCGGGGACAACTCAAGAGACCCAGTACTTC
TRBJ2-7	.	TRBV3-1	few	CASSQQKEHYEQYF	TGTGCCAGCAGCCAACAAAAGGAACACTACGAGCAGTACTTC
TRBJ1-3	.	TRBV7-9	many	CASRLDSGNTIYF	TGTGCCAGCAGGTTGGATTCTGGAAACACCATATATTTT
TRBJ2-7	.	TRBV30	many	CAWSVSWSSYEQYF	TGTGCCTGGAGTGTAAGCTGGAGCTCCTACGAGCAGTACTTC
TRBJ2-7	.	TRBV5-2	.	CAMGPGLVCYEQYF	TGTGCCATGGGCCCCGGGCTAGTCTGCTACGAGCAGTACTTC
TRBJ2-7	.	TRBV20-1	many	CSAAGNQGSALYEQYF	TGCAGTGCTGCCGGAAACCAGGGGTCAGCTTTATACGAGCAGTACTTC
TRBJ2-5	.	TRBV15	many	CATSRDLHKETQYF	TGTGCCACCAGCAGAGATTTACACAAAGAGACCCAGTACTTC
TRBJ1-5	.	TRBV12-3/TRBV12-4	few	CASSPGLYSNQPQHF	TGTGCCAGCAGTCCGGGACTTTATAGCAATCAGCCCCAGCATTTT
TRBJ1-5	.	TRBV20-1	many	CSARAVDQPQHF	TGCAGTGCTAGGGCCGTCGACCAGCCCCAGCATTTT
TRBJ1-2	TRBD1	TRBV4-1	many	CASSQKASRDRGNYGYTF	TGCGCCAGCAGCCAAAAGGCGTCCCGGGACAGGGGGAACTATGGCTACACCTTC
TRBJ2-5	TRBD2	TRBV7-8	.	CASSPLGRDLAYF	TGTGCCAGCAGCCCACTGGGGAGGGACCTGGCGTACTTC
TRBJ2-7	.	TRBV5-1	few	CASSSPYGTAHYEQYF	TGCGCCAGCAGCTCACCCTACGGGACGGCACACTACGAGCAGTACTTC
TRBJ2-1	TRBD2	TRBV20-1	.	CSASLGTSGRFYNEQFF	TGCAGTGCTTCACTTGGGACTAGCGGGAGGTTCTACAATGAGCAGTTCTTC
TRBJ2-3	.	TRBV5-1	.	CASSETGDSDTQYF	TGCGCCAGCAGCGAAACAGGGGACTCAGATACGCAGTATTTT
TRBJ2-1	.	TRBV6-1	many	CASNQVGSYNEQFF	TGTGCCAGCAATCAAGTAGGTTCCTACAATGAGCAGTTCTTC
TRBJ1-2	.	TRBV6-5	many	CASSYDHYGYTF	TGTGCCAGCAGTTACGACCACTATGGCTACACCTTC
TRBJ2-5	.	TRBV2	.	CASKVQETQYF	TGTGCCAGCAAGGTCCAAGAGACCCAGTACTTC
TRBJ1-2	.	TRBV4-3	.	CASIQESWVCYGYTF	TGCGCCAGCATCCAAGAATCTTGGGTTTGCTATGGCTACACCTTC
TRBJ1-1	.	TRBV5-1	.	CASSAGEGTEAFF	TGCGCCAGCAGCGCCGGAGAGGGTACTGAAGCTTTCTTT
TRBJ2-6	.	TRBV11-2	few	CASSLTGGAGGANVLTF	TGTGCCAGCAGCTTAACAGGGGGGGCAGGTGGGGCCAACGTCCTGACTTTC
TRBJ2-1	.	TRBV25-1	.	CASKGTGSYNEQFF	TGTGCCAGCAAAGGGACCGGCTCCTACAATGAGCAGTTCTTC
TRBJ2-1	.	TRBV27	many	CASSLSRAANEQFF	TGTGCCAGCAGTTTATCCCGGGCTGCAAATGAGCAGTTCTTC